The T cell receptor (beta chain) described here comes from a study of T cells in Graves' hyperthyroidism and ophthalmopathy. Study-wide results and limits: Ophthalmopathy, which appeared later, was predicted by the model a median approximately 6.7 months before onset. Peripheral blood also featured most of the thyroid clonotypes expanded above 0.001.

Amplified TCR beta CDR3 regions derived from RNA transcripts. A first-round RT-PCR of the TCR CDR3 used the HTBI primer set. TCRdb itself ran the multiplex PCR reads through MiXCR, one entry per CDR3 protein. Of fewer than 500,000 distinct CDR3 sequences listed, about 14% are singletons. V was pared by 6 bases and J by 6 bases, with 9 bases between. CDR3 size: 12 residues. Among ophthalmopathy patients, the Clinical Activity Score reached at least 3, the NOSPECS grade reached at least 4, and duration remained under 3 months. Diagnosis relied on clinical symptoms, serum thyroxine and TRAb, thyroid ultrasound and orbital computed tomography. This clonotype turned up a few times. Its antigen is not known.

The source of this sequence is a man between 18 and 35 years old with Graves' ophthalmopathy. The chain recombines TRBV12-3 or TRBV12-4 with TRBJ1-5; tentatively, D is TRBD1 (5 bases). What was sequenced was blood. CDR3: CASRRGIQPQHF. The CDR3 bases are TGTGCCAGCAGACGGGGGATTCAGCCCCAGCATTTT.